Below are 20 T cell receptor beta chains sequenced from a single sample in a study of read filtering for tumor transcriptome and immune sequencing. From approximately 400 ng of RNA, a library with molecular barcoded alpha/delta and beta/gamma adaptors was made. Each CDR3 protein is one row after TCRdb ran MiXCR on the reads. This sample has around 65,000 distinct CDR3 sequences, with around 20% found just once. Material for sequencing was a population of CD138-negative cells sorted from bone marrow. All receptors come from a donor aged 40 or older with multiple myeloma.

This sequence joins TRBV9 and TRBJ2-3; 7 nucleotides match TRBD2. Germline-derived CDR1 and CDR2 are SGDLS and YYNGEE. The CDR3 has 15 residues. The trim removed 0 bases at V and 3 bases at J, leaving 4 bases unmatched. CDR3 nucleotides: TGTGCCAGCAGCGTAGAGATGGGGGGGACAGATACGCAGTATTTT. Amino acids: CASSVEMGGTDTQYF.

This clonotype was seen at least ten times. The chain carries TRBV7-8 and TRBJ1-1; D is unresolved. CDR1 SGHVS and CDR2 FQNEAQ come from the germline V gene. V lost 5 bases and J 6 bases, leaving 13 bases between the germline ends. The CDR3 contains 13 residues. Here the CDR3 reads CASSTRVSAEAFF. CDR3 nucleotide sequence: TGTGCCAGCAGCACAAGGGTTTCGGCTGAAGCTTTCTTT.

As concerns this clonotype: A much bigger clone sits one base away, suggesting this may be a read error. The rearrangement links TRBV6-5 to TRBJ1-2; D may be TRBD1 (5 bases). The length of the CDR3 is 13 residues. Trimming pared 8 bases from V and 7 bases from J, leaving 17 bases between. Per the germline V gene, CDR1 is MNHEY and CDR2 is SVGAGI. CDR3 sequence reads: CASRDGGVRGYTF. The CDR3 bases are TGTGCCAGCCGAGACGGGGGGGTTCGTGGCTACACCTTC.

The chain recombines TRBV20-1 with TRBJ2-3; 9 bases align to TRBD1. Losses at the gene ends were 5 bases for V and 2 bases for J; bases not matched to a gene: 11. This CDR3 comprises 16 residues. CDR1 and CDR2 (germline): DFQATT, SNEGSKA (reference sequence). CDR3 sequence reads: CSAGHPGQGNTDTQYF. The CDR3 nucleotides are TGCAGTGCTGGTCATCCGGGACAGGGAAACACAGATACGCAGTATTTT.

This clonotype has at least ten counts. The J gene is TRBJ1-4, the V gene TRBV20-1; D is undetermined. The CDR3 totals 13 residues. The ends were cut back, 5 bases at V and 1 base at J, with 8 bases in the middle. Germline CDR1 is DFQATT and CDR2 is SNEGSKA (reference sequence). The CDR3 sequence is CSASRVTNEKLFF. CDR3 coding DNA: TGCAGTGCTTCGAGAGTAACTAATGAAAAACTGTTTTTT.

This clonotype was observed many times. The CDR3, as DNA: TGTGCCAGCAGTGAGGGGGGAGGGCGCACAGATACGCAGTATTTT. Translation gives CASSEGGGRTDTQYF. V and J are TRBV12-3 or TRBV12-4 and TRBJ2-3, with D maybe TRBD2 (7 bases). The CDR3 spans 15 residues. V shed 5 bases and J shed 1 base, with 13 bases lying between them.

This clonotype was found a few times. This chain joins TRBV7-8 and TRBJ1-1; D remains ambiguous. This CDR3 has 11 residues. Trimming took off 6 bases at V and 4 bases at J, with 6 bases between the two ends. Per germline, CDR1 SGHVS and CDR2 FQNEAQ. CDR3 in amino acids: CASRRITEAFF. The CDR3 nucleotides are TGTGCCAGCAGGAGAATCACTGAAGCTTTCTTT. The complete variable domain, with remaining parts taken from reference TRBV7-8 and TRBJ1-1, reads GAGVSQSPRYKVAKRGQDVALRCDPISGHVSLFWYQQALGQGPEFLTYFQNEAQLDKSGLPSDRFFAERPEGSVSTLKIQRTQQEDSAVYLCASRRITEAFFGQGTRLTVV.

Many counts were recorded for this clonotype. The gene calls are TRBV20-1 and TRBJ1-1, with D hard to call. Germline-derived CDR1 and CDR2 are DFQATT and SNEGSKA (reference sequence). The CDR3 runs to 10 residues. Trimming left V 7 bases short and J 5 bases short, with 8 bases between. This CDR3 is CSVEETEAFF. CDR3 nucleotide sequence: TGCAGTGTGGAGGAGACTGAAGCTTTCTTT.

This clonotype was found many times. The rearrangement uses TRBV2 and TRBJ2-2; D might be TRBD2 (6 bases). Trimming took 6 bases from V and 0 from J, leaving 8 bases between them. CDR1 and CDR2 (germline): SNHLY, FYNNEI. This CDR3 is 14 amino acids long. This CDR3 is CASRSGANTGELFF. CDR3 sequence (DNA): TGTGCCAGCAGGTCGGGGGCGAACACCGGGGAGCTGTTTTTT. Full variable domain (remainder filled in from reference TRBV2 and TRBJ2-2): EPEVTQTPSHQVTQMGQEVILRCVPISNHLYFYWYRQILGQKVEFLVSFYNNEISEKSEIFDDQFSVERPDGSNFTLKIRSTKLEDSAMYFCASRSGANTGELFFGEGSRLTVL.

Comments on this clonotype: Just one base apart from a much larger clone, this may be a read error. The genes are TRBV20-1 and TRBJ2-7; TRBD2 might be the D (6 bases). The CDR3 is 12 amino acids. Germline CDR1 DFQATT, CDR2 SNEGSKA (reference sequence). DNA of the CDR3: TGCGGTGCTAGCAAAGAAGCGGGCGAGCAGTACTTC. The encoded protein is CGASKEAGEQYF.

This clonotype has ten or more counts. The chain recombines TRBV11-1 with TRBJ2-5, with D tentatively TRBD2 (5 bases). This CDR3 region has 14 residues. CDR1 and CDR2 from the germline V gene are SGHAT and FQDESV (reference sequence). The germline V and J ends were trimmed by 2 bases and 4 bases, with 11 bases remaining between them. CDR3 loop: CASSLRLLAETQYF. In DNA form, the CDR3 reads TGTGCCAGCAGCTTAAGACTTCTAGCAGAGACCCAGTACTTC. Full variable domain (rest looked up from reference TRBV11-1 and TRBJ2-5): EAEVAQSPRYKITEKSQAVAFWCDPISGHATLYWYRQILGQGPELLVQFQDESVVDDSQLPKDRFSAERLKGVDSTLKIQPAELGDSAMYLCASSLRLLAETQYFGPGTRLLVL.

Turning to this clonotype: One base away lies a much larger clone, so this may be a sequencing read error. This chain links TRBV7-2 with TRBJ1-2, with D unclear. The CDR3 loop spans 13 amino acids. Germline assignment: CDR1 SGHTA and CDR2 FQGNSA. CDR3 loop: CASSSSPNYGHTF. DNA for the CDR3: TGTGCCAGCAGCTCGTCGCCAAACTATGGCCACACCTTC.

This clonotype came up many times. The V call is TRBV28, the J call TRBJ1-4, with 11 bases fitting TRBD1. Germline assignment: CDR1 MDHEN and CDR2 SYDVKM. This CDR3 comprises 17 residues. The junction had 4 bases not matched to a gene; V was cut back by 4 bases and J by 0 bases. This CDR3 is CASSSDRGPTTNEKLFF. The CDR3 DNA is TGTGCCAGCAGTTCGGACAGGGGGCCAACAACTAATGAAAAACTGTTTTTT.

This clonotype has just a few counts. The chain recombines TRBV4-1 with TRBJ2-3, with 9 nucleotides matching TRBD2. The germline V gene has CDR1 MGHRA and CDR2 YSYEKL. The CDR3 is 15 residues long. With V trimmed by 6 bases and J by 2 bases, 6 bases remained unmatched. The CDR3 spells CASRQTSGSTDTQYF. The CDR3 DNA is TGCGCCAGCAGGCAGACTAGCGGCTCCACAGATACGCAGTATTTT.

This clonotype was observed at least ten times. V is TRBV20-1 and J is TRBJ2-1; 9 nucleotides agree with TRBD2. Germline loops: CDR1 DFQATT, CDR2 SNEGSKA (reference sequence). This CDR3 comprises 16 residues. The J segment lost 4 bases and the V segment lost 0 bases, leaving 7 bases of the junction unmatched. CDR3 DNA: TGCAGTGCTAGAGATTTTGCTAGCGGGAAATACAATGAGCAGTTCTTC. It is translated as CSARDFASGKYNEQFF.

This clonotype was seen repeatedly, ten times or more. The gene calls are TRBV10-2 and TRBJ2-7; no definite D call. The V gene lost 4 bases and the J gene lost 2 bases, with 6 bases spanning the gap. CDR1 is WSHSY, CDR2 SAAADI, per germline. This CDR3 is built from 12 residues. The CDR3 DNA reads TGCGCCAGCAGTGCTGGGGCCTACGAGCAGTACTTC. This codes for CASSAGAYEQYF.

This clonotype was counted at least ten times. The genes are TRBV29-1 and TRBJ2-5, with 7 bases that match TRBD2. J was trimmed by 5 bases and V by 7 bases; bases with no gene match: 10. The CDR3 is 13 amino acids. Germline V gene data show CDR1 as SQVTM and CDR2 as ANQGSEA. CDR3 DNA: TGCAGCGCTCAAGGACTAGGCCAGGAGACCCAGTACTTC. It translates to CSAQGLGQETQYF.

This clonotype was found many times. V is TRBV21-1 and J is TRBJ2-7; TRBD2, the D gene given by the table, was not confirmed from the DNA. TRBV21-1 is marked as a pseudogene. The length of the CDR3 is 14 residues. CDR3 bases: TGTGCCAGCAGCAAAGCCAAGGGAGGGTACGAGCAGTACTTC. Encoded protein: CASSKAKGGYEQYF.

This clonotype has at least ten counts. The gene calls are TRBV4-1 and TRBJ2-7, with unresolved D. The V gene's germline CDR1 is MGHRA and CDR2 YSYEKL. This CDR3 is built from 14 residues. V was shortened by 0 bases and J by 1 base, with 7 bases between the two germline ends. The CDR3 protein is CASSQDVGSYEQYF. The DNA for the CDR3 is TGCGCCAGCAGCCAAGATGTCGGGTCCTACGAGCAGTACTTC.

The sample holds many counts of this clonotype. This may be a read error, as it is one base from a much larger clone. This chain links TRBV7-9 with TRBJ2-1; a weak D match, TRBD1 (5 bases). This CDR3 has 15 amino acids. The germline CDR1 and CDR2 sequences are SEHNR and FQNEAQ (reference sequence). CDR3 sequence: CASGLLQGFDNEQFF. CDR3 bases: TGTGCCAGCGGCTTACTGCAGGGTTTTGACAATGAGCAGTTCTTC.